The rows below give T cell receptor beta chains drawn from one sample of a study of cytomegalovirus exposure and HLA in healthy donors. TCRdb keeps only in-frame clones here, not all; method: immunoSEQ multiplex PCR. Here the sample spans some 120,000 clones, under 85% being singletons. Sequencing used PBMCs. These receptors were collected from a human donor in good health. Both conserved end residues are part of each CDR3. The order of the fields is J gene, clone size, V gene, D gene, CDR3 DNA, CDR3 protein. A D gene is named only where the DNA matches it firmly. Not all rows give a size; the values are once, few, many and, for expanded clones, a class.

j_call: TRBJ2-7; clone_size: once; v_call: TRBV6-1; d_call: -; cdr3_nt: TGTGCCAGCAGTGAATCGGGACTTTTGACCTACGAGCAGTACTTC; cdr3_aa: CASSESGLLTYEQYF
j_call: TRBJ2-3; clone_size: -; v_call: TRBV27; d_call: TRBD2; cdr3_nt: TGTGCCAGCAGTCCGACGGGGGGGGTCACGGATACGCAGTATTTT; cdr3_aa: CASSPTGGVTDTQYF
j_call: TRBJ2-6; clone_size: few; v_call: TRBV10-3; d_call: -; cdr3_nt: TGTGCCATCACCAGGCTGGCCGGGGCCAACGTCCTGACTTTC; cdr3_aa: CAITRLAGANVLTF
j_call: TRBJ2-7; clone_size: few; v_call: TRBV14; d_call: TRBD1; cdr3_nt: TGTGCCAGCAGCCGGTTGGGGCAGGGGGTCTACGAGCAGTACTTC; cdr3_aa: CASSRLGQGVYEQYF
j_call: TRBJ2-7; clone_size: few; v_call: TRBV6-6; d_call: TRBD2; cdr3_nt: TGTGCCAGCAGTTTGGGGGGGTCCACCTACGAGCAGTACTTC; cdr3_aa: CASSLGGSTYEQYF
j_call: TRBJ2-3; clone_size: -; v_call: TRBV7-3; d_call: TRBD2; cdr3_nt: TGTGCCAGCAGCCCACAAACTAGCGGGATAAGCACAGATACGCAGTATTTT; cdr3_aa: CASSPQTSGISTDTQYF
j_call: TRBJ1-1; clone_size: -; v_call: TRBV29-1; d_call: TRBD1; cdr3_nt: TGCAGCGTGCCAGGGGGGACTGAAGCTTTCTTT; cdr3_aa: CSVPGGTEAFF
j_call: TRBJ2-3; clone_size: -; v_call: TRBV7-2; d_call: -; cdr3_nt: TGTGCCAGCAGCTTAGACTACACAGATACGCAGTATTTT; cdr3_aa: CASSLDYTDTQYF
j_call: TRBJ2-3; clone_size: -; v_call: TRBV6-4; d_call: TRBD2; cdr3_nt: TGTGCCAGCAGTGACGAAGGGACTAGCGGTGCCGGAACGCAGTATTTT; cdr3_aa: CASSDEGTSGAGTQYF
j_call: TRBJ1-2; clone_size: few; v_call: TRBV29-1; d_call: -; cdr3_nt: TGCAGCGTTGATAAGACAATAAACTATGGCTACACCTTC; cdr3_aa: CSVDKTINYGYTF
j_call: TRBJ2-3; clone_size: -; v_call: TRBV7-2; d_call: -; cdr3_nt: TGTGCCAGCATTAGGGGACTCAGCACAGATACGCAGTATTTT; cdr3_aa: CASIRGLSTDTQYF
j_call: TRBJ2-4; clone_size: -; v_call: TRBV19; d_call: TRBD1; cdr3_nt: TGTGCCAGTAGTGAGACAGGGGGAACCATTCAGTACTTC; cdr3_aa: CASSETGGTIQYF
j_call: TRBJ2-5; clone_size: -; v_call: TRBV14; d_call: TRBD1; cdr3_nt: TGTGCCAGCAGCCAAGCTTATACAGGGGCCTACCAAGAGACCCAGTACTTC; cdr3_aa: CASSQAYTGAYQETQYF
j_call: TRBJ2-7; clone_size: few; v_call: TRBV27; d_call: -; cdr3_nt: TGTGCCAGCAGTCGGGACTCGGTAAATTACGAGCAGTACTTC; cdr3_aa: CASSRDSVNYEQYF
j_call: TRBJ2-7; clone_size: few; v_call: TRBV5-4; d_call: TRBD2; cdr3_nt: TGTGCCAGCAGCCCGGGACTAGCTCACCCTACCTACGAGCAGTACTTC; cdr3_aa: CASSPGLAHPTYEQYF
j_call: TRBJ1-2; clone_size: -; v_call: TRBV5-6; d_call: -; cdr3_nt: TGTGCCAGCAGCTTGGCGTCGCAGGGGATGAAGGGCTACACCTTC; cdr3_aa: CASSLASQGMKGYTF
j_call: TRBJ1-2; clone_size: few; v_call: TRBV5-6; d_call: -; cdr3_nt: TGTGCCAGCAGCTTGGTAGCAGCTTCTAACTATGGCTACACCTTC; cdr3_aa: CASSLVAASNYGYTF